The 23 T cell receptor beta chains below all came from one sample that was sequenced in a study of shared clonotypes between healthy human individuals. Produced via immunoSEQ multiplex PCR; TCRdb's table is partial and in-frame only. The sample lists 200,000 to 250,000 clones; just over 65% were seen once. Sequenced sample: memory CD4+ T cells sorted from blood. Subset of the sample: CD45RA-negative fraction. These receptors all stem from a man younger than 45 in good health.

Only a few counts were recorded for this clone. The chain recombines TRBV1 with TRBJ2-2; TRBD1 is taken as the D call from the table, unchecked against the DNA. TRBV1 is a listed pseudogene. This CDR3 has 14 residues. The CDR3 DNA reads TGCACCAGCAGCCAAGGAACAAACACCGGGGAGCTGTTTTTT. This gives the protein CTSSQGTNTGELFF.

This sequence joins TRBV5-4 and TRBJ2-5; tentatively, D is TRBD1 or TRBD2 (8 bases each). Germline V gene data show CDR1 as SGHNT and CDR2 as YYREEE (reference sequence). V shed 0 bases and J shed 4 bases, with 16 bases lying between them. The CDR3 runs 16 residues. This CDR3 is CASSLGSSGTGETQYF. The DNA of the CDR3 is TGTGCCAGCAGCTTGGGTAGTAGCGGGACAGGAGAGACCCAGTACTTC.

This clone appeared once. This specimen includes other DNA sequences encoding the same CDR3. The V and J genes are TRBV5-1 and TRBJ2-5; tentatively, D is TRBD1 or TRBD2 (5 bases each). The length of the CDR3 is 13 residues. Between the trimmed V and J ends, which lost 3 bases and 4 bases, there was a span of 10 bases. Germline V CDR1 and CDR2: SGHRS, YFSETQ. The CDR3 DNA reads TGCGCCAGCAGCTCTCTTGGGGGAGAGACCCAGTACTTC. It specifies CASSSLGGETQYF.

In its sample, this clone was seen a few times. The CDR3 here is CASSLLAGVTDTQYF. Written as DNA, the CDR3 is TGTGCCAGCTCACTCCTAGCGGGAGTCACAGATACGCAGTATTTT. The chain recombines TRBV18 with TRBJ2-3; 10 nucleotides line up with TRBD2. CDR3 size: 15 residues. The V gene end was trimmed by 4 bases and the J gene end by 2 bases; junction bases not matched to a gene: 3. The V gene's germline CDR1 is KGHSH and CDR2 LQKENI.

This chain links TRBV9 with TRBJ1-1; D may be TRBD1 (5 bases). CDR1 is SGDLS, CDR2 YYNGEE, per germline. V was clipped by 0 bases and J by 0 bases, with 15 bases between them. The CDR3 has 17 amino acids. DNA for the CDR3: TGTGCCAGCAGCGTAGCCGGGGCGGGAAGCATGAACACTGAAGCTTTCTTT. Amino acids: CASSVAGAGSMNTEAFF.

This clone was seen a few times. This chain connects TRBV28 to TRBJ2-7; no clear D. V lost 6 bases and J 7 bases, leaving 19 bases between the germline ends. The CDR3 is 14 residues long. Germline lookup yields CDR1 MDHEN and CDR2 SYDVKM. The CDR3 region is CASSQPGTSGEQYF. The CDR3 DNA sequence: TGTGCCAGCAGCCAACCTGGAACCTCCGGGGAGCAGTACTTC.

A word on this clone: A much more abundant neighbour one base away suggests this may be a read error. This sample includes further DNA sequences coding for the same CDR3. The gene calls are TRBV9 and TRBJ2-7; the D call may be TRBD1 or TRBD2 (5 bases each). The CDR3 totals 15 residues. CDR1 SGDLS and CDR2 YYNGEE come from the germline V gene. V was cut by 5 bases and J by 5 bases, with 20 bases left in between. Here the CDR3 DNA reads TGTGCCAGCAGTCCCGGGACGGGAAAGCTCCACGAGCAGTACTTC. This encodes CASSPGTGKLHEQYF.

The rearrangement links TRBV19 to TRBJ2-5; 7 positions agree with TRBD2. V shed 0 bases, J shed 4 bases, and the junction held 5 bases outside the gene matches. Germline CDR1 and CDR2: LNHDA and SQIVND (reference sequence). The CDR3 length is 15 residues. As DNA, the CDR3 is TGTGCCAGTAGTATAGAGTTGGGGAGGGGAGAGACCCAGTACTTC. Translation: CASSIELGRGETQYF.

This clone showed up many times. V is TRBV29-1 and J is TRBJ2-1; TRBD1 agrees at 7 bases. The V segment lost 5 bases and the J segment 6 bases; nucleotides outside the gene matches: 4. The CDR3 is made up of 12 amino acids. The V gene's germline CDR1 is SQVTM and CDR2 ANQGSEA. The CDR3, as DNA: TGCAGCGTTAGGGGGCGGAGCAATGAGCAGTTCTTC. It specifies CSVRGRSNEQFF.

The CDR3 is CASSPGLAGYVQFF. DNA for the CDR3: TGTGCCAGCAGCCCCGGACTAGCGGGATACGTGCAGTTCTTC. The J gene is TRBJ2-1, the V gene TRBV6-5; 12 nucleotides align to TRBD2. The ends lost 6 bases at V and 12 bases at J; junction bases unmatched: 9. The germline V gene encodes CDR1 MNHEY and CDR2 SVGAGI. The CDR3 sequence is 14 residues long.

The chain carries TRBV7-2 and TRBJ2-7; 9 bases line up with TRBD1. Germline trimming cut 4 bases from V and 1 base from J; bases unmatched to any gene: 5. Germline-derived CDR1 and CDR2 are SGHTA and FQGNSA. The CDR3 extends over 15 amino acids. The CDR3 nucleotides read TGTGCCAGCAGCTGGGACAGGGTAAGATCCTACGAGCAGTACTTC. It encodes CASSWDRVRSYEQYF.

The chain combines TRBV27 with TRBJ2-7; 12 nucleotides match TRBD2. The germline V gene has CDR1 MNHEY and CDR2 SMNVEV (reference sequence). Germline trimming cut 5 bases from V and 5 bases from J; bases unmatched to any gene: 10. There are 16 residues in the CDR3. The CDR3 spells CASSPVSSGRAHEQYF. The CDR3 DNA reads TGTGCCAGCAGTCCAGTATCTAGCGGGAGGGCCCACGAGCAGTACTTC.

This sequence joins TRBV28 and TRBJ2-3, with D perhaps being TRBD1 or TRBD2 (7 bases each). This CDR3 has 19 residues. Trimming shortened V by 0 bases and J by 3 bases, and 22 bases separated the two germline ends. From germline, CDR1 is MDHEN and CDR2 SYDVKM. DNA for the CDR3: TGTGCCAGCAGTTTATGGGACAGGAGCGGGGCCAGAGGGACAGATACGCAGTATTTT. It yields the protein CASSLWDRSGARGTDTQYF.

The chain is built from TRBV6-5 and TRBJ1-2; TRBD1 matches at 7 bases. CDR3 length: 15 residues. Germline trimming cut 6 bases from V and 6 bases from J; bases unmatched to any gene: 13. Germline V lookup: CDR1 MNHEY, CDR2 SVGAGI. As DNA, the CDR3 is TGTGCCAGCAGCTACACTGCGGACAGGCGTGATGGCTACACCTTC. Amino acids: CASSYTADRRDGYTF.

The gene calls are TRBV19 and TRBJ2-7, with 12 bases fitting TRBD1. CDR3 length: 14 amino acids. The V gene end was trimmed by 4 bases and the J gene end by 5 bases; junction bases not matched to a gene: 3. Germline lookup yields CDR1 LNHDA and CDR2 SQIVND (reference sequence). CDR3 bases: TGTGCCAGTAGTAAGGGACAGGGGGCGGACGAGCAGTACTTC. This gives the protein CASSKGQGADEQYF.

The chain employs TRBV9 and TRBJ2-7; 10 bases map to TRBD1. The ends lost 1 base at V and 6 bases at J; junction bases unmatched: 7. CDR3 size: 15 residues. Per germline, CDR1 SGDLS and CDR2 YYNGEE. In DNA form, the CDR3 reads TGTGCCAGCAGCGTACGGGACAGGGGAATGTCCGAGCAGTACTTC. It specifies CASSVRDRGMSEQYF.

The CDR3 here is CSVDHLGLAETTDTQYF. CDR3 nucleotides: TGCAGCGTTGACCACTTGGGACTAGCGGAGACCACAGATACGCAGTATTTT. V and J are TRBV29-1 and TRBJ2-3; 11 bases agree with TRBD2. The V and J ends lost 3 bases and 2 bases, in that order; junction bases with no gene match: 10. This CDR3 region has 17 residues. CDR1 and CDR2 from the germline V gene are SQVTM and ANQGSEA.

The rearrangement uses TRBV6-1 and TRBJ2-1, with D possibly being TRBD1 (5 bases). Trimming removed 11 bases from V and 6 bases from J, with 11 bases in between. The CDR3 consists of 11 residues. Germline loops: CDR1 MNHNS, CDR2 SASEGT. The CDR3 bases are TGTGCCGCTCAAAGGGGCAATGAGCAGTTCTTC. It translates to CAAQRGNEQFF.

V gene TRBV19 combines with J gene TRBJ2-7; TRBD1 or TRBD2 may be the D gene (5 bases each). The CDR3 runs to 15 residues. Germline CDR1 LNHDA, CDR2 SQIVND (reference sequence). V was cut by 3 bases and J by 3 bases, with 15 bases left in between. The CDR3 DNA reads TGTGCCAGTAGTATGGGGACCCCGACCTTCTACGAGCAGTACTTC. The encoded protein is CASSMGTPTFYEQYF. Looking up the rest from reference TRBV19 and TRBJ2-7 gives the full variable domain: DGGITQSPKYLFRKEGQNVTLSCEQNLNHDAMYWYRQDPGQGLRLIYYSQIVNDFQKGDIAEGYSVSREKKESFPLTVTSAQKNPTAFYLCASSMGTPTFYEQYFGPGTRLTVT.

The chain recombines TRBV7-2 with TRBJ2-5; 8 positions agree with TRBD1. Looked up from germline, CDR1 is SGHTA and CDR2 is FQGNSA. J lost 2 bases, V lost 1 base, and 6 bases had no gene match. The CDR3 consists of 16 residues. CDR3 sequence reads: CASSLVPGQGQETQYF. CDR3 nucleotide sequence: TGTGCCAGCAGCTTAGTCCCCGGACAGGGACAAGAGACCCAGTACTTC.

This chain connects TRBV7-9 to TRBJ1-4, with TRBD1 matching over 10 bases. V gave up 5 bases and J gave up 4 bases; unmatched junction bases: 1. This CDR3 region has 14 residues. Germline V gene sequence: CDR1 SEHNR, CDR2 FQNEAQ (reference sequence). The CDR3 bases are TGTGCCAGCAGCCGGACAGGGGGTAATGAAAAACTGTTTTTT. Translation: CASSRTGGNEKLFF.

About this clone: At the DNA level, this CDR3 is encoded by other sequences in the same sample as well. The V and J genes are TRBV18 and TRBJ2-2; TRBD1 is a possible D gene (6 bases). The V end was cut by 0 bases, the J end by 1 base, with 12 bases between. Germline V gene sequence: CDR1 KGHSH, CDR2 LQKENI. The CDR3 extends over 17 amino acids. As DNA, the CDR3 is TGTGCCAGCTCACCACCGAAAACAGGGCTGAACACCGGGGAGCTGTTTTTT. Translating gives CASSPPKTGLNTGELFF.

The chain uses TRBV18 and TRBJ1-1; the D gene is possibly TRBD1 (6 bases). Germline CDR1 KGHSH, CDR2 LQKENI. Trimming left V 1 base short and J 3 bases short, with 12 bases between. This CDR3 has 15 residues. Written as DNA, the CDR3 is TGTGCCAGCTCACCACTCGGGGGCATGGACACTGAAGCTTTCTTT. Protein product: CASSPLGGMDTEAFF.